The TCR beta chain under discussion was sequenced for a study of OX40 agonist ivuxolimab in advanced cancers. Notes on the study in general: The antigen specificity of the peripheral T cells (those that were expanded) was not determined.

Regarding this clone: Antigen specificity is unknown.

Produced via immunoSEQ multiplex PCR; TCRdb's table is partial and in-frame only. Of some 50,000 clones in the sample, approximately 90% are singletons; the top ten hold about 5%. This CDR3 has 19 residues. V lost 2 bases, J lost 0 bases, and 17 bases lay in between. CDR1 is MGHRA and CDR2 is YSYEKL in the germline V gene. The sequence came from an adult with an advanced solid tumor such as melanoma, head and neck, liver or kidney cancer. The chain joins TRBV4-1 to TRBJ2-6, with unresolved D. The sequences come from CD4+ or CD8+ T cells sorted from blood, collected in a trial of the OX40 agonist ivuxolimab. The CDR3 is CASSQWVVGGFSGANVLTF. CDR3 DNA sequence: TGCGCCAGCAGCCAATGGGTGGTGGGCGGATTCTCTGGGGCCAACGTCCTGACTTTC.